This TCR beta chain was obtained from a study of neurological immune-mediated disorders. Notes on this clonotype: Its antigen is not identified.

Study results and limitations: The greatest TCR clonal expansion appeared in HTLV-1-associated myelopathy and the smallest, falling below healthy controls, in multiple sclerosis.

Time point given: longitudinal time-point 2. The unsorted libraries originated from 2 million PBMCs kept at -80 C. With 10-nucleotide random UMIs, 5'RACE was used to make the cDNA. Every sequencing run drew on 15-18 subjects and yielded over 180 million TCR-beta sequences. TCRdb called the 5' RACE reads again in MiXCR, with one record for every CDR3 protein. The profile shows approximately 82,000 distinct CDR3 sequences, less than 15% of them singletons. The receptor was isolated from a female donor with HTLV-1-associated myelopathy (HAM/TSP). Sequenced material: PBMCs.

CDR3 protein: CASSLERSGGANEQFF. The CDR3 nucleotides read TGTGCCAGCAGCTTAGAGCGTAGCGGGGGAGCCAATGAGCAGTTCTTC. This chain links TRBV7-6 with TRBJ2-1; TRBD2 agrees at 9 bases. Germline CDR1 SGHVS, CDR2 FNYEAQ. The CDR3 runs to 16 residues. V shed 1 base and J 6 bases; nucleotides not matched to a gene: 7. Drawing the rest from reference TRBV7-6 and TRBJ2-1, the complete variable domain is GAGVSQSPRYKVTKRGQDVALRCDPISGHVSLYWYRQALGQGPEFLTYFNYEAQQDKSGLPNDRFSAERPEGSISTLTIQRTEQRDSAMYRCASSLERSGGANEQFFGPGTRLTVL.